This T cell receptor beta chain was sequenced for a study of Ad26.COV2.S vaccination and SARS-CoV-2 variants. The wider study: Ad26.COV2.S shots went into the muscle once or twice, 56 days apart.

This CDR3 comprises 13 residues. Germline values: CDR1 SNHLY, CDR2 FYNNEI. V was shortened by 2 bases and J by 7 bases, with 11 bases between the two germline ends. Specified treatment: about 20 received Ad26.COV2.S at low or high dose, single or two shots; several received placebo; per-sample allocation not given. Repertoires come from day 63 after the first vaccine or placebo injection. Aged 18-55 years, donor was enrolled in Boston in 2020. Of note for this clone: What it binds is unknown.

Sequencing used immunoSEQ multiplex PCR; TCRdb keeps in-frame clones, though not all of them. The profile shows 350,000 to 450,000 clones, over 80% of them singletons. The study's findings and limits: Vaccine recipients and placebo recipients showed similar non-spike TCR breadth.

The TCR sequence derives from a person aged 18-65 years who received the Ad26.COV2.S COVID-19 vaccine or a placebo. The chain combines TRBV2 with TRBJ1-1, with TRBD1 as a possible D gene (6 bases). Specimen: peripheral blood, collected in a trial of Ad26.COV2.S vaccine versus placebo. CDR3 in DNA: TGTGCCAGCAGTGAAACGGGGGCCAATGAAGCTTTCTTT. This gives the protein CASSETGANEAFF.